Below, 6 T cell receptor beta chains from the same sample are listed, as sequenced in a study of blood T cell repertoires in COVID-19. TCRdb's copy holds only in-frame clones and misses some; the assay was immunoSEQ multiplex PCR. This sample has approximately 150,000 clones, with around nine tenths found just once. Specimen: peripheral blood. These receptors came from a man between 50 and 59 years old who had recovered from COVID-19.

The chain employs TRBV7-9 and TRBJ2-7, with 10 positions matching TRBD1. The germline CDR1 and CDR2 sequences are SEHNR and FQNEAQ (reference sequence). J was trimmed by 5 bases and V by 5 bases; bases with no gene match: 3. This CDR3 is 13 amino acids long. CDR3 DNA sequence: TGTGCCAGCAGCCCGGGACAGGGGAACGAGCAGTACTTC. Protein product: CASSPGQGNEQYF.

The V call is TRBV4-3, the J call TRBJ2-7, with 8 bases lining up with TRBD1. The CDR3 runs 15 residues. Looked up from germline, CDR1 is LGHNA and CDR2 is YSLEER. The junction had 5 bases not matched to a gene; V was cut back by 0 bases and J by 4 bases. The CDR3 region is CASSQERTGSYEQYF. In DNA form, the CDR3 reads TGCGCCAGCAGCCAAGAGAGGACAGGGTCTTACGAGCAGTACTTC.

This clone appeared once. The CDR3 protein is CASTTDWAAEKLFF. The CDR3 DNA reads TGTGCCAGTACCACCGATTGGGCAGCCGAAAAACTGTTTTTT. The rearrangement uses TRBV19 and TRBJ1-4; no definite D call. The V end lost 7 bases, the J end lost 8 bases, and 17 bases lay between the germline ends. The CDR3 runs to 14 residues. Germline CDR1 LNHDA, CDR2 SQIVND (reference sequence).

The chain recombines TRBV13 with TRBJ1-6; the D gene is possibly TRBD1 (5 bases). The length of the CDR3 is 14 residues. The V end was cut by 2 bases, the J end by 9 bases, with 11 bases between. Germline assignment: CDR1 PRHDT and CDR2 FYEKMQ (reference sequence). This chain's CDR3 is CASSLMQGGSPLHF. The DNA for the CDR3 is TGTGCCAGCAGCTTAATGCAGGGTGGTTCACCCCTCCACTTT.

This clone was recorded only once. The CDR3 loop reads CASSRGQGYNEQFF. Here the CDR3 DNA reads TGTGCCAGTAGTAGGGGACAGGGGTACAATGAGCAGTTCTTC. The chain joins TRBV19 to TRBJ2-1, with TRBD1 identical over 10 bases. Germline values: CDR1 LNHDA, CDR2 SQIVND (reference sequence). The CDR3 is 14 amino acids. With 4 bases clipped from V and 4 bases from J, the junction kept 1 base outside the gene matches.

This sequence joins TRBV7-9 and TRBJ1-6; D gene unclear. The CDR3 covers 13 residues. Trimming stripped 5 bases from V and 10 bases from J, with 12 bases between. Germline-derived CDR1 and CDR2 are SEHNR and FQNEAQ (reference sequence). The CDR3 coding sequence is TGTGCCAGCAGCCCGGAGATCTCCTCACCCCTCCACTTT. Translating gives CASSPEISSPLHF.